This entry lists 24 T cell receptor beta chains sequenced from one sample in a study of metastatic and nonmetastatic thyroid tumors. TCRdb reanalyzed the PCR reads via MiXCR. Of tens of thousands of clones listed, about 17% are singletons. Until they underwent thyroid surgery, no patient had received any treatment. Sequenced: tumor tissue. The source of these receptors is a female donor with papillary thyroid cancer or a benign thyroid nodule (not recorded which). Some clones in this sample may be carry-over from other donors' samples.

This clone has ten or more counts. This same CDR3 is encoded by further DNA sequences in the sample. This chain connects TRBV10-1 to TRBJ2-2; 7 bases map to TRBD2. This CDR3 region has 15 residues. CDR1 and CDR2 from the germline V gene are WNHNN and SYGVQD (reference sequence). V shed 0 bases and J 5 bases; nucleotides not matched to a gene: 3. Here the CDR3 DNA reads TGCGCCAGCAGTGAGTCAGCGGGACGAACCGGGGAGCTGTTTTTT. This gives the protein CASSESAGRTGELFF.

About this clone: A much larger clone sits a single nucleotide away, making a read error possible. The CDR3 does not close with the conserved phenylalanine or tryptophan, likely indicating a read error. The rearrangement joins TRBV7-2 to TRBJ1-5, with D unresolved. Germline assignment: CDR1 SGHTA and CDR2 FQGNSA. This CDR3 region has 15 residues. The CDR3 region has the DNA TGTGCCATCAGCTTAGCCCCCTTTGGCAATCAGCCCCAGCATTCT. Its translation is CAISLAPFGNQPQHS.

This clone has at least ten counts. The same CDR3 also results from other DNA sequences found in this sample. The chain carries TRBV6-5 and TRBJ2-2; 7 nucleotides align to TRBD2. Per germline, CDR1 MNHEY and CDR2 SVGAGI. Unmatched junction bases numbered 4, after V lost 2 bases and J lost 7 bases. The CDR3 sequence is 14 residues long. The CDR3 spells CASSYGGGGGELFF. DNA of the CDR3: TGTGCCAGCAGTTACGGGGGGGGTGGCGGGGAGCTGTTTTTT.

The chain carries TRBV28 and TRBJ1-1; perhaps TRBD1 as D (5 bases). Trimming stripped 7 bases from V and 4 bases from J, with 16 bases between. Per the germline V gene, CDR1 is MDHEN and CDR2 is SYDVKM. The CDR3 contains 14 residues. The CDR3 sequence is CASNRLPVSTEAFF. In DNA, the CDR3 is TGTGCCAGCAACAGGTTACCGGTGAGCACTGAAGCTTTCTTT.

This chain joins TRBV6-1 and TRBJ1-5; TRBD1 might be the D (6 bases). V was cut by 4 bases and J by 2 bases, with 12 bases left in between. Germline-derived CDR1 and CDR2 are MNHNS and SASEGT. This CDR3 has 15 amino acids. Here the CDR3 DNA reads TGTGCCAGCAGTGCACAGGGTATCGGCAATCAGCCCCAGCATTTT. This gives the protein CASSAQGIGNQPQHF.

Details on this clone: Compared with germline, one end of the junction differs, possibly owing to a read error. The rearrangement links TRBV20-1 to TRBJ1-1; D is unresolved. The CDR3 consists of 13 residues. Germline V lookup: CDR1 DFQATT, CDR2 SNEGSKA (reference sequence). CDR3 sequence reads: CSARDILNTEAFF. CDR3 DNA: TGCAGTGCTAGAGACATCCTGAACACTGAAGCTTTCTTC.

This chain links TRBV18 with TRBJ1-5; D is uncertain. Per the germline V gene, CDR1 is KGHSH and CDR2 is LQKENI. The CDR3 consists of 14 residues. V was pared by 5 bases and J by 6 bases, with 14 bases between. CDR3 nucleotide sequence: TGTGCCAGCTCAGGACCCGGGGTAGGTCAGCCCCAGCATTTT. Its protein product is CASSGPGVGQPQHF.

This clone was counted ten times or more. The rearrangement links TRBV27 to TRBJ2-5, with TRBD1 matching 8 bases. The CDR3 runs 18 residues. V lost 3 bases, J lost 5 bases, and 17 bases stayed unmatched. The germline CDR1 and CDR2 sequences are MNHEY and SMNVEV (reference sequence). This CDR3 is CASSFNPPRRGRGETQYF. The CDR3 DNA sequence: TGTGCCAGCAGTTTCAACCCCCCGCGCAGGGGGCGCGGGGAGACCCAGTACTTC.

This clone was detected many times. This chain links TRBV11-1 with TRBJ2-2, with D possibly being TRBD1 (5 bases). Germline CDR1 is SGHAT and CDR2 is FQDESV (reference sequence). The CDR3 sequence is 13 residues long. Deletions cut 5 bases from V and 5 bases from J, with 9 bases between. The CDR3 region is CASSRGGTGELFF. The CDR3 coding sequence is TGTGCCAGCAGCAGGGGTGGAACCGGGGAGCTGTTTTTT.

This clone was recorded at least ten times. The chain carries TRBV18 and TRBJ1-3, with D unresolved. CDR1 is KGHSH and CDR2 is LQKENI in the germline V gene. V was pared by 2 bases and J by 4 bases, with 6 bases between. The length of the CDR3 is 13 residues. The CDR3 is CASSPEQGNTIYF. CDR3 in DNA: TGTGCCAGCTCACCAGAACAGGGAAACACCATATATTTT.

With respect to this clone: At one end, the junction sequence differs from germline, possibly due to a read error. The rearrangement joins TRBV30 to TRBJ2-6, with a tentative D call TRBD1 (5 bases). Germline CDR1 and CDR2: GTSNPN and SVGIG (reference sequence). The CDR3 loop spans 16 amino acids. In DNA form, the CDR3 reads TGTGCCTGGATCCACGCCAACCCTTCTGGGGCCAACGTCCTCACTTTC. This gives the protein CAWIHANPSGANVLTF.

Many counts were recorded for this clone. Since a much larger clone is just one base distant, this may be a read error. Lacking the conserved final phenylalanine or tryptophan, this CDR3 likely reflects a read error. Within the sample, other DNA sequences also encode this same CDR3. The J gene is TRBJ1-2, the V gene TRBV6-2 or TRBV6-3; D is unresolved. V shed 6 bases and J shed 4 bases, with 18 bases lying between them. Germline V gene lookup returns CDR1 MNHEY and CDR2 SVGEGT. The CDR3 is made up of 15 amino acids. As DNA, the CDR3 is TGTGCCAGCAGCCCTCGGGTGGATTCGCCCTATGGCTACACCCTC. It specifies CASSPRVDSPYGYTL.

There are many counts of this clone. This chain joins TRBV7-8 and TRBJ2-1; the D is unclear. V was cut by 2 bases and J by 9 bases, with 8 bases left in between. CDR3 length: 12 amino acids. Germline V gene lookup returns CDR1 SGHVS and CDR2 FQNEAQ. CDR3 region: CASSLRVSEQFF. In DNA, the CDR3 is TGTGCCAGCAGCTTAAGGGTCAGTGAGCAGTTCTTC.

This clone was picked up many times. The V call is TRBV11-3, the J call TRBJ2-7, with TRBD1 identical over 7 bases. J was trimmed by 5 bases and V by 0 bases; bases with no gene match: 4. Germline-derived CDR1 and CDR2 are SGHNT and YENEEA. The CDR3 sequence is 14 residues long. The CDR3 region is CASSLEDRADEQYF. Here the CDR3 DNA reads TGTGCCAGCAGCTTAGAAGACAGGGCTGACGAGCAGTACTTC.

This clone came up a few times. The chain uses TRBV9 and TRBJ2-7; possible D gene TRBD1, 5 bases. Germline V gene data show CDR1 as SGDLS and CDR2 as YYNGEE. Trimming stripped 0 bases from V and 4 bases from J, with 11 bases between. This CDR3 is 14 amino acids long. As DNA, the CDR3 is TGTGCCAGCAGCGTAGATTTAGGGGAATACGAGCAGTACTTC. Translating it yields CASSVDLGEYEQYF.

This clone was detected ten times or more. V gene TRBV7-2 combines with J gene TRBJ2-1; 12 nucleotides align to TRBD2. CDR1 SGHTA and CDR2 FQGNSA come from the germline V gene. Trimming cost V 3 bases and J 4 bases; bases outside gene matches: 7. This CDR3 is 17 amino acids long. The CDR3 region has the DNA TGTGCCAGCAGCTTGGGTAGACTAGCGGGAGAATACAATGAGCAGTTCTTC. This sequence encodes CASSLGRLAGEYNEQFF. The full variable domain, with the rest looked up from reference TRBV7-2 and TRBJ2-1, is GAGVSQSPSNKVTEKGKDVELRCDPISGHTALYWYRQSLGQGLEFLIYFQGNSAPDKSGLPSDRFSAERTGGSVSTLTIQRTQQEDSAVYLCASSLGRLAGEYNEQFFGPGTRLTVL.

The gene calls are TRBV28 and TRBJ2-1; D tentatively fits TRBD1 or TRBD2 (5 bases each). The V end lost 8 bases, the J end lost 1 base, and 15 bases lay between the germline ends. Looked up from germline, CDR1 is MDHEN and CDR2 is SYDVKM. The CDR3 runs to 15 residues. The CDR3 coding sequence is TGTGCCAGCTTCGGGACCACGAGGTCCTACAATGAGCAGTTCTTC. Its protein is CASFGTTRSYNEQFF.

Many counts were recorded for this clone. The rearrangement uses TRBV20-1 and TRBJ1-1; 10 bases are shared with TRBD1. Per the germline V gene, CDR1 is DFQATT and CDR2 is SNEGSKA (reference sequence). The CDR3 sequence is 16 residues long. Trimming at V came to 0 bases and at J to 1 base, leaving 5 bases not matched to a gene. CDR3 bases: TGCAGTGCTAGAGACTTGGACAGGGGGACGAACACTGAAGCTTTCTTT. Residues: CSARDLDRGTNTEAFF.

This clone has at least ten counts. The chain employs TRBV29-1 and TRBJ2-7; no clear D gene. The CDR3 loop spans 13 amino acids. Germline V lookup: CDR1 SQVTM, CDR2 ANQGSEA. Trimming cost V 0 bases and J 2 bases, with 8 bases left between them. The DNA of the CDR3 is TGCAGCGTTGAAGAGTCGCCAGCCTACGAGCAGTACTTC. Its protein product is CSVEESPAYEQYF.

V and J are TRBV7-8 and TRBJ2-2; 12 nucleotides line up with TRBD2. V dropped 6 bases and J dropped 4; count of bases not matched to a gene: 9. Germline values: CDR1 SGHVS, CDR2 FQNEAQ. The CDR3 is made up of 17 amino acids. The CDR3 region has the DNA TGTGCCAGCAGTCTAAACGGACTAGCGGGATCCACCGGGGAGCTGTTTTTT. This codes for CASSLNGLAGSTGELFF.

This clone was found many times. V usage is TRBV20-1 and J usage is TRBJ2-1; 7 bases agree with TRBD2. CDR1 is DFQATT and CDR2 is SNEGSKA in the germline V gene (reference sequence). The ends lost 0 bases at V and 5 bases at J; junction bases unmatched: 7. The CDR3 covers 15 residues. CDR3 in DNA: TGCAGTGCTAGAGATGGGGGGGGGAGGAACAATGAGCAGTTCTTC. Encoded protein: CSARDGGGRNNEQFF.

This chain connects TRBV20-1 to TRBJ2-2; TRBD2 might be the D (6 bases). Trimming removed 2 bases from V and 0 bases from J, with 10 bases in between. The CDR3 is 15 residues long. Germline CDR1 reads DFQATT; CDR2 reads SNEGSKA (reference sequence). The CDR3 is CSARQGGSNTGELFF. The CDR3 DNA follows: TGCAGTGCTAGACAGGGAGGCTCGAACACCGGGGAGCTGTTTTTT.

This clone showed up many times. The J gene is TRBJ2-5, the V gene TRBV18, with 7 bases matching TRBD2. With V trimmed by 2 bases and J by 5 bases, 14 bases remained unmatched. The CDR3 covers 17 residues. CDR1 and CDR2 (germline): KGHSH, LQKENI. The CDR3 bases are TGTGCCAGCTCACCAAGACTGGGCGGGAGACGGTGGGAGACCCAGTACTTC. Its translation: CASSPRLGGRRWETQYF.

This clone was detected a few times. The chain uses TRBV6-1 and TRBJ2-3; D might be TRBD2 (5 bases). The V gene's germline CDR1 is MNHNS and CDR2 SASEGT. V was pared by 9 bases and J by 6 bases, with 25 bases between. The CDR3 length is 16 residues. The DNA for the CDR3 is TGTGCCAGTAAATACACGACTACGACCCGCGCGGATACGCAGTATTTT. It is translated as CASKYTTTTRADTQYF.